The TCR beta chain described here comes from a study of T cell responses to AZD1222 COVID-19 vaccine. Study results and caveats: Dominant CD4 TCR responses targeted spike regions 160-218 and 743-854. There were mostly white British donors and more females than males, and clonal diversity was possibly underestimated. With two AZD1222 doses given, Spike-specific TCR breadth and depth both rose.

The data were produced by immunoSEQ multiplex PCR, yet TCRdb's version contains in-frame clones alone and is incomplete. The table records 110,000 or so clones, approximately 87% of them present only once. The V gene lost 4 bases and the J gene lost 5 bases, with 18 bases spanning the gap. The CDR3 is 15 residues long. Germline loops: CDR1 SGHDT, CDR2 YYEEEE. Turning to this clone: Its antigen is not known.

The TCR comes from an adult who received the AZD1222 COVID-19 vaccine. The V gene is TRBV5-6, the J gene TRBJ1-2, with TRBD1 as a possible D gene (5 bases). The starting material was peripheral blood, obtained 28 days after the second AZD1222 dose. The CDR3 DNA sequence: TGTGCCAGCAGCCGACGTGGGCAGGGAGGGTATGGCTACACCTTC. Its protein product is CASSRRGQGGYGYTF.